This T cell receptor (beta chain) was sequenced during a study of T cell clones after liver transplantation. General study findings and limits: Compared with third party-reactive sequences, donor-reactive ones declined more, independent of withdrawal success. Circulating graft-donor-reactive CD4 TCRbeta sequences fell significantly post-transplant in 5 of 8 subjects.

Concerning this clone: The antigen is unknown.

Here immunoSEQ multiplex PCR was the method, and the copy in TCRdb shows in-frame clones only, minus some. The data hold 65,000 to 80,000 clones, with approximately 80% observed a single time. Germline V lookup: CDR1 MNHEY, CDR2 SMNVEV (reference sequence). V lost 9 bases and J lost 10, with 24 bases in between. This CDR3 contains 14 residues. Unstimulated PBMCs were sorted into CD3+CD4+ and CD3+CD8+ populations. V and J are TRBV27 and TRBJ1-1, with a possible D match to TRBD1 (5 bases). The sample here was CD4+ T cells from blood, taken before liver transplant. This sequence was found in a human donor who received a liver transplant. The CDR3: CAREDRARGGGAFF. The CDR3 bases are TGTGCCAGAGAAGACCGGGCCCGCGGTGGGGGAGCTTTCTTT.